Below, 2 T cell receptor beta chains from the same sample are listed, as sequenced in a study of shared clonotypes between healthy human individuals. TCRdb keeps only in-frame clones here, not all; method: immunoSEQ multiplex PCR. The data contain about 2.5 million clones, roughly 90% of them singletons. Sequenced material: naive CD4+ T cells from PBMCs. As for subset: CD45RA+ positively selected. These receptors came from a man younger than 35 in good health. Some clones in this sample may be carry-over from other donors' samples.

The rearrangement joins TRBV5-1 to TRBJ2-1; 8 bases fit TRBD1. J gave up 8 bases and V 0 bases, and 4 bases lay outside the gene matches. CDR3 size: 14 residues. Germline-derived CDR1 and CDR2 are SGHRS and YFSETQ. CDR3 loop: CASSLVGQGHEQFF. CDR3 nucleotide sequence: TGCGCCAGCAGCTTGGTTGGACAGGGACATGAGCAGTTCTTC. The variable domain in full, completed from reference TRBV5-1 and TRBJ2-1, reads KAGVTQTPRYLIKTRGQQVTLSCSPISGHRSVSWYQQTPGQGLQFLFEYFSETQRNKGNFPGRFSGRQFSNSRSEMNVSTLELGDSALYLCASSLVGQGHEQFFGPGTRLTVL.

The chain is built from TRBV5-8 and TRBJ2-2, with unresolved D. This CDR3 region has 15 residues. The germline V gene encodes CDR1 SGHTS and CDR2 YDEGEE. Trimming removed 9 bases from V and 7 bases from J, with 22 bases in between. The CDR3 nucleotides are TGTGCCACCAACCCTTGGGAAGGAGTTCTCGGGGAGCTGTTTTTT. It codes for CATNPWEGVLGELFF. Combining the CDR3 with reference TRBV5-8 and TRBJ2-2 gives the whole variable domain EAGVTQSPTHLIKTRGQQATLRCSPISGHTSVYWYQQALGLGLQFLLWYDEGEERNRGNFPPRFSGRQFPNYSSELNVNALELEDSALYLCATNPWEGVLGELFFGEGSRLTVL.